A single sample is the source of the 6 T cell receptor beta chains below, sequenced in a study of T cells of healthy individuals. TCRdb processed the 5' RACE reads anew with MiXCR; each CDR3 protein has one entry. The data contain more than 85,000 distinct CDR3 sequences, roughly a sixth of them seen just once; the ten biggest clones take up 6% to 8%. The receptors derive from a human donor in good health.

The table lists this clonotype with a few counts. The V gene is TRBV5-1, the J gene TRBJ2-1; 8 positions match TRBD2. CDR1 SGHRS and CDR2 YFSETQ come from the germline V gene. CDR3 length equals 16 residues. After removal of 4 bases from V and 3 bases from J, the junction contained 9 bases not matched to a gene. The CDR3 DNA is TGCGCCAGCAGCCCAACTAGCGGAGGGATCTACAATGAGCAGTTCTTC. Translating gives CASSPTSGGIYNEQFF.

This clonotype was recorded many times. The chain couples TRBV7-9 to TRBJ1-1; D call uncertain. The CDR3 length is 14 residues. CDR1 and CDR2 (germline): SEHNR, FQNEAQ (reference sequence). V shed 3 bases and J shed 0 bases, with 8 bases lying between them. CDR3 DNA: TGTGCCAGCAGCTTGGGCGGAATGAACACTGAAGCTTTCTTT. Translation: CASSLGGMNTEAFF.

This clonotype was detected only a few times. This sequence joins TRBV2 and TRBJ1-1; 9 nucleotides line up with TRBD1. Germline loops: CDR1 SNHLY, CDR2 FYNNEI. The CDR3 loop spans 14 amino acids. J lost 4 bases, V lost 5 bases, and 5 bases had no gene match. In DNA form, the CDR3 reads TGTGCCAGCAGTTCACAGGGGGCCATCACTGAAGCTTTCTTT. Translating it yields CASSSQGAITEAFF.

The chain employs TRBV4-1 and TRBJ1-4, with a possible D match to TRBD1 (5 bases). The CDR3 extends over 16 amino acids. Germline V gives CDR1 MGHRA, CDR2 YSYEKL. V was cut by 0 bases and J by 8 bases, with 16 bases left in between. CDR3 sequence: CASSQEMMGGEEKLFF. The CDR3 region has the DNA TGCGCCAGCAGCCAAGAAATGATGGGAGGGGAGGAAAAACTGTTTTTT.

This clonotype was recorded many times. At one of its ends the junction is not consistent with the germline gene, which may arise from a read error. This chain links TRBV11-1 with TRBJ2-2; 7 bases line up with TRBD1. This CDR3 contains 14 residues. Germline V gene data show CDR1 as SGHAT and CDR2 as FQDESV (reference sequence). Written as DNA, the CDR3 is TGTGCTAGCAGCCGTCTCAGGGGGACCGGGGAGCTGTTTTTT. As protein: CASSRLRGTGELFF.

This clonotype was counted only a few times. The chain combines TRBV5-1 with TRBJ1-4; TRBD1 matches at 7 bases. The V gene's germline CDR1 is SGHRS and CDR2 YFSETQ. CDR3 length: 15 residues. Germline trimming cut 0 bases from V and 4 bases from J; bases unmatched to any gene: 3. CDR3 DNA: TGCGCCAGCAGCTTGGAGGGACAGAGTAATGAAAAACTGTTTTTT. Translated, it gives CASSLEGQSNEKLFF. Complete variable domain (other parts from reference TRBV5-1 and TRBJ1-4): KAGVTQTPRYLIKTRGQQVTLSCSPISGHRSVSWYQQTPGQGLQFLFEYFSETQRNKGNFPGRFSGRQFSNSRSEMNVSTLELGDSALYLCASSLEGQSNEKLFFGSGTQLSVL.